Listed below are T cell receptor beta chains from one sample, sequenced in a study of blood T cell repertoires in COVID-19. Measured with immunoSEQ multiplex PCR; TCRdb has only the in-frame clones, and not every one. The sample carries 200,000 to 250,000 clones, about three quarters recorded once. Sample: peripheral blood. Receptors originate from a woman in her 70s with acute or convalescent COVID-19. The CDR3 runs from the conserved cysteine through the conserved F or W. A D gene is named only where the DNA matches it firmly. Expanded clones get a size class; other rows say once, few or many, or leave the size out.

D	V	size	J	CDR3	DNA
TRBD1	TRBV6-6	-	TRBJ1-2	CASSNTGAGGYTF	TGTGCCAGCAGTAACACAGGGGCTGGTGGCTACACCTTC
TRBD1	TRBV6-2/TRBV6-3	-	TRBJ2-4	CASSPGQLAKNIQYF	TGTGCCAGCAGCCCGGGACAGTTAGCCAAAAACATTCAGTACTTC
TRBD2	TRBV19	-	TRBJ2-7	CASSIGQRGGYEQYF	TGTGCCAGTAGTATAGGCCAGCGGGGGGGATACGAGCAGTACTTC
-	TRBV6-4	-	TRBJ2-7	CASPPFSGFLFYEQYF	TGTGCCAGCCCCCCATTCTCGGGGTTTCTTTTTTACGAGCAGTACTTC
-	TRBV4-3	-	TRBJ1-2	CASSQEARGGYGYTF	TGCGCCAGCAGCCAAGAAGCGCGGGGGGGTTACGGCTACACCTTC
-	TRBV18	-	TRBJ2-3	CASSGTAWGTDTQYF	TGTGCCAGCTCAGGAACAGCCTGGGGCACAGATACGCAGTATTTT
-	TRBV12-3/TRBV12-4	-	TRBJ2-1	CASSPEEYNEQFF	TGTGCCAGCAGTCCCGAGGAGTACAATGAGCAGTTCTTC
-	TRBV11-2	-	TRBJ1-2	CASSPRLEEGYTF	TGTGCCAGCAGCCCCCGCCTAGAGGAGGGCTACACCTTC
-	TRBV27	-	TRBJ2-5	CASSLRGFGETQYF	TGTGCCAGCAGTTTGAGAGGATTTGGGGAGACCCAGTACTTC
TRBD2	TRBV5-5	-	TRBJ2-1	CASSLYTSGINEQFF	TGTGCCAGCAGCTTATACACTAGCGGAATCAATGAGCAGTTCTTC
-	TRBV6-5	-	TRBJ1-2	CASSPGTQTHGYTF	TGTGCCAGCAGTCCCGGGACACAGACCCATGGCTACACCTTC
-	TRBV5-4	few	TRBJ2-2	CASSSEGLNTGELFF	TGTGCCAGCAGCTCCGAGGGTCTCAACACCGGGGAGCTGTTTTTT
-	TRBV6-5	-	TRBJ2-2	CASSRREKAGELFF	TGTGCCAGCAGCCGTCGGGAAAAGGCCGGGGAGCTGTTTTTT
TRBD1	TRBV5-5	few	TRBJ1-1	CASSMTGSSEAFF	TGTGCCAGCAGCATGACAGGGTCCTCTGAAGCTTTCTTT
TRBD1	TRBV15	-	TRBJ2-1	CATSRGQGQGQNEQFF	TGTGCCACCAGCAGAGGCCAGGGACAGGGTCAGAATGAGCAGTTCTTC
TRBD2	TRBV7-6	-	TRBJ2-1	CASSKEGLAPNEQFF	TGTGCCAGCAGCAAAGAGGGACTAGCCCCTAATGAGCAGTTCTTC
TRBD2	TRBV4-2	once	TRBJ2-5	CASSQDGGSGEKETQYF	TGTGCCAGCAGCCAAGATGGGGGTAGCGGGGAAAAAGAGACCCAGTACTTC
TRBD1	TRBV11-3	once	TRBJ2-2	CASSSGTGPTGELFF	TGTGCCAGCAGCTCCGGGACAGGACCCACCGGGGAGCTGTTTTTT
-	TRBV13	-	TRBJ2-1	CASSMRDSGGNEQFF	TGTGCCAGCAGCATGAGGGACTCCGGGGGAAATGAGCAGTTCTTC
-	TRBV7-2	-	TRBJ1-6	CASSPWTDNSPLHF	TGTGCCAGCAGCCCCTGGACAGATAATTCACCCCTCCACTTT
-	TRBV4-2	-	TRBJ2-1	CASSQGNYEQFF	TGTGCCAGCAGCCAAGGAAACTATGAGCAGTTCTTC
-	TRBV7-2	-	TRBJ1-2	CASSLRRQIYGYTF	TGTGCCAGCAGCTTAAGGAGGCAGATCTATGGCTACACCTTC
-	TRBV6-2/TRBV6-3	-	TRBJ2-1	CASSPQTSLPLNEQFF	TGTGCCAGCAGTCCCCAAACTAGCCTTCCACTCAATGAGCAGTTCTTC
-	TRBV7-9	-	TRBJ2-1	CASSFRGEQFF	TGTGCCAGCAGCTTCCGCGGGGAGCAGTTCTTC
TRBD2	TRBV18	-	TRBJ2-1	CASSPYGGARDEQFF	TGTGCCAGCTCACCCTACGGGGGGGCCAGGGATGAGCAGTTCTTC
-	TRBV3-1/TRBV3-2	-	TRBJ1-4	CASSSPGSEKLFF	TGTGCCAGCAGCTCGCCGGGATCCGAAAAACTGTTTTTT
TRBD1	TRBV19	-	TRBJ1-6	CASSIAGQGDSPLHF	TGTGCCAGTAGTATAGCTGGACAGGGTGATTCACCCCTCCACTTT
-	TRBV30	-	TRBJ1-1	CAWSPFGGRPNTEAFF	TGTGCCTGGAGTCCCTTTGGGGGGAGGCCGAACACTGAAGCTTTCTTT
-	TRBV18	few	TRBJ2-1	CASSPPRSTERPYNEQFF	TGTGCCAGCTCACCACCTCGGTCGACAGAGCGCCCCTACAATGAGCAGTTCTTC